This passage covers 9 T cell receptor beta chains from one sample sequenced in a study of shared clonotypes between healthy human individuals. Naive CD8 cells were CD45RO-negative, positively selected for CCR7, excluding terminally differentiated effector memory CD45RA+ cells. Clones were read by immunoSEQ multiplex PCR, and TCRdb kept only the in-frame ones, dropping some. The repertoire includes about 580,000 clones, roughly 98% of them detected once, and roughly 0.29% sits in the top ten. The sequenced material came from naive CD8+ T cells sorted from blood. These receptor sequences come from a man aged 25-40 years in good health.

The chain carries TRBV2 and TRBJ2-3; the match to TRBD2 covers 10 bases. The CDR3 has 16 amino acids. Per the germline V gene, CDR1 is SNHLY and CDR2 is FYNNEI. The trim removed 4 bases at V and 2 bases at J, leaving 6 bases unmatched. The CDR3 here is CASSGLAGALTDTQYF. In nucleotides, the CDR3 is TGTGCCAGCAGTGGGCTAGCGGGAGCCCTCACAGATACGCAGTATTTT.

This clone came up once. This rearrangement joins TRBV29-1 to TRBJ2-1; unclear D gene. CDR3 size: 11 residues. The V end lost 4 bases, the J end lost 9 bases, and 10 bases lay between the germline ends. Germline V gene data show CDR1 as SQVTM and CDR2 as ANQGSEA. CDR3 bases: TGCAGCGTTGGCTATGGCGGTGAGCAGTTCTTC. It yields the protein CSVGYGGEQFF.

The chain links TRBV4-3 to TRBJ2-1; 9 bases fit TRBD2. The CDR3 has 14 amino acids. Germline V gene sequence: CDR1 LGHNA, CDR2 YSLEER. Germline trimming cut 4 bases from V and 5 bases from J; bases unmatched to any gene: 3. The CDR3 reads CASSPGTSHNEQFF. In nucleotides, the CDR3 is TGCGCCAGCAGCCCTGGGACTAGCCACAATGAGCAGTTCTTC.

The rearrangement joins TRBV2 to TRBJ1-1; perhaps TRBD1 as D (5 bases). The CDR3 is 15 amino acids. V was trimmed by 4 bases and J by 0 bases, leaving 12 bases between them. Germline V gene data show CDR1 as SNHLY and CDR2 as FYNNEI. CDR3: CASSAGDGLNTEAFF. Written as DNA, the CDR3 is TGTGCCAGCAGTGCGGGGGACGGACTGAACACTGAAGCTTTCTTT.

The chain joins TRBV20-1 to TRBJ2-1; D remains ambiguous. Trimming left V 3 bases short and J 6 bases short, with 6 bases between. There are 11 residues in the CDR3. Germline assignment: CDR1 DFQATT and CDR2 SNEGSKA (reference sequence). DNA for the CDR3: TGCAGTGCTAGTAGCCTCAATGAGCAGTTCTTC. It translates to CSASSLNEQFF.

This clone was recorded only once. The CDR3 region has the DNA TGTGCCAGTTCCCGGTCCCAAAACCCTGGGGCCAACGTCCTGACTTTC. This translates into CASSRSQNPGANVLTF. The chain carries TRBV19 and TRBJ2-6; D ambiguous. This CDR3 is 16 amino acids long. Trimming removed 8 bases at V and 2 bases at J, with 16 bases between. Per germline, CDR1 LNHDA and CDR2 SQIVND (reference sequence).

This rearrangement joins TRBV5-1 to TRBJ2-7; TRBD2 is a possible D gene (6 bases). V was trimmed by 1 base and J by 6 bases, leaving 14 bases between them. Germline V gene lookup returns CDR1 SGHRS and CDR2 YFSETQ. The CDR3 is 14 residues long. This chain's CDR3 is CASSLKLADLEQYF. CDR3 bases: TGCGCCAGCAGCTTGAAGTTAGCGGATCTCGAGCAGTACTTC.

The chain employs TRBV7-9 and TRBJ2-7, with D hard to call. Trimming stripped 3 bases from V and 5 bases from J, with 8 bases between. Germline-derived CDR1 and CDR2 are SEHNR and FQNEAQ (reference sequence). The CDR3 consists of 12 residues. The CDR3 here is CASSFQANEQYF. The CDR3 DNA follows: TGTGCCAGCAGCTTCCAAGCGAACGAGCAGTACTTC.

The chain has TRBV4-1 and TRBJ1-1, with 9 nucleotides matching TRBD1. V was pared by 4 bases and J by 5 bases, with 5 bases of the junction left unmatched. Germline values: CDR1 MGHRA, CDR2 YSYEKL. The CDR3 is made up of 14 amino acids. This chain's CDR3 is CASSPPTGGTEAFF. The CDR3 nucleotides are TGCGCCAGCAGCCCCCCGACAGGGGGGACTGAAGCTTTCTTT.